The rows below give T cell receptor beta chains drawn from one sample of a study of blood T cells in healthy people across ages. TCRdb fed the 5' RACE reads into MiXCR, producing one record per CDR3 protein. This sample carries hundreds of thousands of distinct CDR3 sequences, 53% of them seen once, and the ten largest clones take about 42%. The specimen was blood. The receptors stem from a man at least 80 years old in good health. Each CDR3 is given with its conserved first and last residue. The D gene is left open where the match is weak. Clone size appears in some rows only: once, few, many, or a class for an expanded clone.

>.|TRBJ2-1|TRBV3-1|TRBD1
TGTGCCAGCACCCGGACAGGGGGCTTCAATGAGCAGTTCTTC
CASTRTGGFNEQFF
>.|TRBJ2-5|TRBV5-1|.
TGCGCCAGCAGCCCTAGGCACCCAGGACAAGAGACCCAGTACTTC
CASSPRHPGQETQYF
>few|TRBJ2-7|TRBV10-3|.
TGTGCCATCGGGCTAGCGACGAGCTCCTACGAGCAGTACTTC
CAIGLATSSYEQYF
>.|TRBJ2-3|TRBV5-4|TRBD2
TGTGCCAGCAGCTTGTCCAGCGGGACCCCGCACAGATACGCGTATTTT
CASSLSSGTPHRYAYF
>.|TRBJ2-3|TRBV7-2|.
TGTGCCAGCAGCTTGCCTAGTCGGAGATACGCGTATTTT
CASSLPSRRYAYF
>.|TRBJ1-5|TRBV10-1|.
TGCGCCGAATCAGCGACGCCCAACCAGCCCCAGCATTTT
CAESATPNQPQHF
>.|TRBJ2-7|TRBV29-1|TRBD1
TGCAGCGTAAACCCGGGACAGGGGGCCCACGAGCAGTACTTC
CSVNPGQGAHEQYF
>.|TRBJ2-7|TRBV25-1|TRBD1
TGTGCCAGCAGTGAATGGACAGGGTATAACAATGAGCAGTACTTC
CASSEWTGYNNEQYF
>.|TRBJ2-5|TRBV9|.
TGTGCCAGCAGGGTGGCAAAAGAGACCCAGTACTTC
CASRVAKETQYF
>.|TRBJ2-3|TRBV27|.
TGTGCCAGCAAGGGCGGGCCGGGAACGCAGTATTTT
CASKGGPGTQYF
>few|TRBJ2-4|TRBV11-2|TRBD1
TGTGCCAGCAGCGACAGGGGTGGGAAAAACATTCAGTACTTC
CASSDRGGKNIQYF
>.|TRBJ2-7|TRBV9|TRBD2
TGTGCCAGCAGCGTAGGGACGGGAGGGCCCCACGAGCAGTACTTC
CASSVGTGGPHEQYF
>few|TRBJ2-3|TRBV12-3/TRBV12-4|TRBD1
TGTGCCAGCAGTGCCCGGACAGGGGGTGGGACGCAGTATTTT
CASSARTGGGTQYF
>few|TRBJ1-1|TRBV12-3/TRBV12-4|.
TGTGCCAGCAGCCCAGCCCTCCGGCACACTGAAGCTTTCTTT
CASSPALRHTEAFF
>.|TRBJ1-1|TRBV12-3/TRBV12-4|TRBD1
TGTGCCAGCAGTCAGCCAGGGACAGGGAACACTGAAGCTTTCTTT
CASSQPGTGNTEAFF
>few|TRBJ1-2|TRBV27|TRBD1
TGTGCCAGCAGCTTATCAGGGGGCAAAGGCTACACCTTC
CASSLSGGKGYTF
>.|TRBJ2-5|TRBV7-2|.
TGTGCCAGCACCACTCATAGGAGGGGGCAGGGTAGGACCCAGTACTTC
CASTTHRRGQGRTQYF
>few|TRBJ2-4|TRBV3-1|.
TGTGCCAGCAGCCAAGTGTGGGACATTCAGTACTTC
CASSQVWDIQYF
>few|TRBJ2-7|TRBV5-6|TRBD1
TGTGCCAGCAGCTTGGGGGGACAGGGGGGCTACGAGCAGTACTTC
CASSLGGQGGYEQYF
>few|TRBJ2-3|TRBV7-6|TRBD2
TGTGCCAGCAGCCCCCGTACGCTAGCGGGATACGCGTATTTT
CASSPRTLAGYAYF
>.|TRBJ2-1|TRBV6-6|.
TGTGCCAGCACCGACCAGCGCAGCTCCTACAATGAGCAGTTCTTC
CASTDQRSSYNEQFF
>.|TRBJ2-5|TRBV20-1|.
TGCAGTGCTAGCGTCACTAGTCCCCAAGAGACCCAGTACTTC
CSASVTSPQETQYF
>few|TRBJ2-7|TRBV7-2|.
TGTGCCAGCCGCAAGCTAGGGGCCCCACCTACCGAGCAGTACTTC
CASRKLGAPPTEQYF
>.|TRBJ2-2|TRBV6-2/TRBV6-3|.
TGTGCCAGCAGTTATATAGGGCGGCCGAACACCGGGGAGCTGTTTTTT
CASSYIGRPNTGELFF
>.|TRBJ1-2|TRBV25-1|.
TGTGCCAGCAGTGCTCCAGGGTACTATGGCTACACCTTC
CASSAPGYYGYTF